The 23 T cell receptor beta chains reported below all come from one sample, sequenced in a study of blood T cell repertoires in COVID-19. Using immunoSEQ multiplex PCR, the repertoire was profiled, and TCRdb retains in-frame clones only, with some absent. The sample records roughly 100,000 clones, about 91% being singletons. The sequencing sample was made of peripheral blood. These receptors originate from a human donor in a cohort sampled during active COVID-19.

CDR3 sequence: CASSLVWQSDTQYF. The CDR3 DNA is TGTGCCAGCAGCTTAGTGTGGCAGTCAGATACGCAGTATTTT. The chain recombines TRBV7-2 with TRBJ2-3; D is unclear. Trimming shortened V by 1 base and J by 4 bases, and 9 bases separated the two germline ends. The CDR3 has 14 residues. Per the germline V gene, CDR1 is SGHTA and CDR2 is FQGNSA.

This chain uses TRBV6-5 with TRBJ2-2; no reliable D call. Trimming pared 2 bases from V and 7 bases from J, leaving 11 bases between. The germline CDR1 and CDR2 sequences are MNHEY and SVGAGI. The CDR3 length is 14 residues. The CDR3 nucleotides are TGTGCCAGCAGTTACGTCGGAGATTACGGGGAGCTGTTTTTT. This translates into CASSYVGDYGELFF.

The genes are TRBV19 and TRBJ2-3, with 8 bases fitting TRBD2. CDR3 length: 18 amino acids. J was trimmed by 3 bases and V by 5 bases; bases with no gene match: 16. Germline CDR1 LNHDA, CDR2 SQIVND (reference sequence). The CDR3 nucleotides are TGTGCCAGTAGTTTTCCCCGGGGGAGCGGGGGAGGAACAGATACGCAGTATTTT. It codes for CASSFPRGSGGGTDTQYF.

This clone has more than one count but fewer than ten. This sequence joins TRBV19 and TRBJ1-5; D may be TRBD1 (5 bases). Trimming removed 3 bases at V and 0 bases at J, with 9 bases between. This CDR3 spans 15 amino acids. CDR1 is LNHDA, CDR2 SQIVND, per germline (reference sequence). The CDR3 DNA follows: TGTGCCAGTAGTATTGCAGGGTATAGCAATCAGCCCCAGCATTTT. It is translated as CASSIAGYSNQPQHF.

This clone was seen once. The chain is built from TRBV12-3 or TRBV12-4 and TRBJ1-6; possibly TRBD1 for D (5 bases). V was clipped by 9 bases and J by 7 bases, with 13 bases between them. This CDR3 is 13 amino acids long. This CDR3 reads CASWRDPNSPLHF. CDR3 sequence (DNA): TGTGCCAGTTGGAGGGACCCCAATTCACCCCTCCACTTT.

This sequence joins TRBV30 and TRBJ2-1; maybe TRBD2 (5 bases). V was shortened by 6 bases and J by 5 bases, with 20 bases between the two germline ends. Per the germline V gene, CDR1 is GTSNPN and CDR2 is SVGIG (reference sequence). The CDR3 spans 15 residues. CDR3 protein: CACSPFTGYDNEQFF. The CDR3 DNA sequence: TGTGCCTGTTCCCCGTTCACGGGGTACGACAATGAGCAGTTCTTC.

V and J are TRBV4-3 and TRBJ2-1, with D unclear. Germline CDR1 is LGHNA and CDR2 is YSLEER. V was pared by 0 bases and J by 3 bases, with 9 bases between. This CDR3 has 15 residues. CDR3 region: CASSQEPYFYNEQFF. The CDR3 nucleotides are TGCGCCAGCAGCCAAGAACCATACTTCTACAATGAGCAGTTCTTC.

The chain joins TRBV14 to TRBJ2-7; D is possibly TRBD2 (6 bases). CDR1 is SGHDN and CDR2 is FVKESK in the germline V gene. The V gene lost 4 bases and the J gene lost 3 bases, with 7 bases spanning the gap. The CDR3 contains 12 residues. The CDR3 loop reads CASSPEGYEQYF. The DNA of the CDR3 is TGTGCCAGCAGCCCGGAGGGCTACGAGCAGTACTTC.

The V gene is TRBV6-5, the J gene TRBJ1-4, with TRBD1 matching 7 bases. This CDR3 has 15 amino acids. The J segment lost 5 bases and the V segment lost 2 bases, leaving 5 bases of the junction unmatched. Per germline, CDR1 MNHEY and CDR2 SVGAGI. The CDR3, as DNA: TGTGCCAGCAGTTACCCCGGGACAGAGAATGAAAAACTGTTTTTT. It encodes CASSYPGTENEKLFF.

The CDR3 here is CASSPRTSGRVYEQYF. The CDR3 nucleotides read TGTGCCAGCAGTCCTCGGACTAGCGGGAGAGTGTACGAGCAGTACTTC. This chain connects TRBV28 to TRBJ2-7, with TRBD2 identical over 13 bases. The CDR3 has 16 amino acids. Germline V gene sequence: CDR1 MDHEN, CDR2 SYDVKM. V shed 5 bases and J 4 bases; nucleotides not matched to a gene: 8.

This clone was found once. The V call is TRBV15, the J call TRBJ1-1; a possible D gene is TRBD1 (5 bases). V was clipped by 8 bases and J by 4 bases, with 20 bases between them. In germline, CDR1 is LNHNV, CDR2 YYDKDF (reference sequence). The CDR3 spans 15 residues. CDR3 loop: CATYTELGGGTEAFF. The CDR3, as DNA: TGTGCCACCTACACTGAACTGGGGGGAGGCACTGAAGCTTTCTTT.

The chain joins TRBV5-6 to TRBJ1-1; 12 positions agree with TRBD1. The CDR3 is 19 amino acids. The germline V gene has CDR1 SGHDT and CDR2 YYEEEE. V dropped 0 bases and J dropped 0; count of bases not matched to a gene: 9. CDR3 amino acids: CASSLVGQGAWLLNTEAFF. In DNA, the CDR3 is TGTGCCAGCAGCTTGGTGGGACAGGGGGCATGGTTGTTGAACACTGAAGCTTTCTTT.

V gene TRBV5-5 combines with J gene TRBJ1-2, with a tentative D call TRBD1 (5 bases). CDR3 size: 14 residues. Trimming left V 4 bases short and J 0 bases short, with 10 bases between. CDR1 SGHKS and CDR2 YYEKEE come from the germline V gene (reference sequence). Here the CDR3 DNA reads TGTGCCAGCAGCGCGGCAGGGCCTAACTATGGCTACACCTTC. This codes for CASSAAGPNYGYTF.

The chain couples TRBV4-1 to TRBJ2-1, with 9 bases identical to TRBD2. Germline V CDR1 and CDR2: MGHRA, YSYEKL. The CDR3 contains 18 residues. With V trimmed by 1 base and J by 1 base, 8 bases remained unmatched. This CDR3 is CASSQGRGLALSYNEQFF. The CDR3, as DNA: TGCGCCAGCAGCCAAGGGAGAGGACTAGCGTTGTCCTACAATGAGCAGTTCTTC.

This CDR3 is CASRPWTGQPYEQYF. For the CDR3, the DNA is TGTGCCAGCAGGCCCTGGACAGGGCAGCCCTACGAGCAGTACTTC. The V gene is TRBV28, the J gene TRBJ2-7, with TRBD1 matching over 8 bases. J lost 2 bases, V lost 6 bases, and 9 bases had no gene match. In germline, CDR1 is MDHEN, CDR2 SYDVKM. CDR3 length: 15 amino acids.

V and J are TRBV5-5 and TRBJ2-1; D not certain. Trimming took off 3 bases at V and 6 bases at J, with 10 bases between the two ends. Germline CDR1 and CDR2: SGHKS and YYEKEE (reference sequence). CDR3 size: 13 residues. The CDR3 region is CASSSDTTNEQFF. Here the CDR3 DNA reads TGTGCCAGCAGCTCCGACACCACCAATGAGCAGTTCTTC.

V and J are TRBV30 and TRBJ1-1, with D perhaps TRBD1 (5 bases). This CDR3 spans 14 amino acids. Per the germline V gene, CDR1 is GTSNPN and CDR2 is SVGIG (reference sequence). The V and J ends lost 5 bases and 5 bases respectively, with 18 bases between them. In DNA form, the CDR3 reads TGTGCCTGGGCCCTGGGGCTTCATCGGACTGAAGCTTTCTTT. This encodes CAWALGLHRTEAFF.

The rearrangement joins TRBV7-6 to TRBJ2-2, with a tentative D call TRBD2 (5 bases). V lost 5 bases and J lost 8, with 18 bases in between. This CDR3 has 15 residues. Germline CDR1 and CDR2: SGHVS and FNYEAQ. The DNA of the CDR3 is TGTGCCAGCAGCCCTAGCCCCGCAGCCGTTGGGGAGCTGTTTTTT. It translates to CASSPSPAAVGELFF.

The CDR3 DNA follows: TGTGCCAGTAGTAGGCAGGGCTTACGCGAGCAGTACTTC. This gives the protein CASSRQGLREQYF. The chain is built from TRBV19 and TRBJ2-7; D perhaps matches TRBD1 (5 bases). Germline CDR1 reads LNHDA; CDR2 reads SQIVND (reference sequence). This CDR3 region has 13 residues. The ends were cut back, 4 bases at V and 6 bases at J, with 13 bases in the middle.

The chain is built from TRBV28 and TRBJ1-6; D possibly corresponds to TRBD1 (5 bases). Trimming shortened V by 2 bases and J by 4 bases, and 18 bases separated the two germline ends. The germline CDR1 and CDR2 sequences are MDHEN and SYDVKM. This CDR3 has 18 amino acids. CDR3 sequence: CASSLVRGRGIYNSPLHF. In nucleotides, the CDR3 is TGTGCCAGCAGTTTAGTCAGAGGTCGGGGGATTTATAATTCACCCCTCCACTTT.

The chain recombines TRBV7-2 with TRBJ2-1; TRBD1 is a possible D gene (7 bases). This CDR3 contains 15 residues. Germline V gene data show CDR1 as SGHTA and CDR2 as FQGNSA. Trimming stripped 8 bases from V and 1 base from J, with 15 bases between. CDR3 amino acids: CASRFQGGSYNEQFF. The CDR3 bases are TGTGCCAGCCGATTCCAGGGGGGATCCTACAATGAGCAGTTCTTC.

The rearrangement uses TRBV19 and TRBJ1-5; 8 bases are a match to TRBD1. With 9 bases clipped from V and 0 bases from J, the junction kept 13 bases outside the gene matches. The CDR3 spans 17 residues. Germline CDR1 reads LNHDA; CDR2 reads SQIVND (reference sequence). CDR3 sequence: CASYPDRDTYSNQPQHF. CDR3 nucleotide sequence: TGTGCCAGCTATCCGGACAGGGACACCTATAGCAATCAGCCCCAGCATTTT.

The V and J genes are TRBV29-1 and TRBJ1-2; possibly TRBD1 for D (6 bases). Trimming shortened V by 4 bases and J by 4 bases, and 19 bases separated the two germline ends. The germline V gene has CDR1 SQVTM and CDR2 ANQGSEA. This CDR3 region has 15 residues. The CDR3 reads CSVVPPQGSAYGYTF. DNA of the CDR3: TGCAGCGTTGTCCCTCCTCAGGGGTCCGCCTATGGCTACACCTTC. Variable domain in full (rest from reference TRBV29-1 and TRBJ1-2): SAVISQKPSRDICQRGTSLTIQCQVDSQVTMMFWYRQQPGQSLTLIATANQGSEATYESGFVIDKFPISRPNLTFSTLTVSNMSPEDSSIYLCSVVPPQGSAYGYTFGSGTRLTVV.